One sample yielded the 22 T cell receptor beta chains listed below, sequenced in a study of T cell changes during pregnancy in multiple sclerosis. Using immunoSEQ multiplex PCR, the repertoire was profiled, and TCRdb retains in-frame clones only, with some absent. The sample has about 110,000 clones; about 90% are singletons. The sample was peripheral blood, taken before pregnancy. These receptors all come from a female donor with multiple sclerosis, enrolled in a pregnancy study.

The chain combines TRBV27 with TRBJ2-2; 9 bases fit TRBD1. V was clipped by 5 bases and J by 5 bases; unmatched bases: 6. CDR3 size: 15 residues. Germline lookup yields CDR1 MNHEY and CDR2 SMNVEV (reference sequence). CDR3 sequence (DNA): TGTGCCAGCAGTCTCCGGACAGGGGATACCGGGGAGCTGTTTTTT. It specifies CASSLRTGDTGELFF.

Here the CDR3 reads CASRNRRLAQGPGELFF. The CDR3 nucleotides read TGTGCCAGCAGGAACCGAAGACTAGCGCAGGGTCCCGGGGAGCTGTTTTTT. This chain uses TRBV27 with TRBJ2-2; TRBD2 matches 8 bases. J was trimmed by 6 bases and V by 6 bases; bases with no gene match: 15. CDR3 length equals 17 residues. Germline values: CDR1 MNHEY, CDR2 SMNVEV (reference sequence).

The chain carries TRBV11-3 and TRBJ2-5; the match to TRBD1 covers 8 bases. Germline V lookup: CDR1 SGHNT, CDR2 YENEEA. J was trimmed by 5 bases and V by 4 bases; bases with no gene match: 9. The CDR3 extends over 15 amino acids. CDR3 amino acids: CASSSRTGLLETQYF. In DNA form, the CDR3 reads TGTGCCAGCAGCTCGAGGACAGGGCTCCTGGAGACCCAGTACTTC.

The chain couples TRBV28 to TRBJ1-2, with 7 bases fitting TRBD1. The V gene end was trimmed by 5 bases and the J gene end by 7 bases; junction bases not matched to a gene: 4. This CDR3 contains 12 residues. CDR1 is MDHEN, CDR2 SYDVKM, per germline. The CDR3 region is CASSNDRVGYTF. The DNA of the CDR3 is TGTGCCAGCAGTAACGACAGGGTTGGCTACACCTTC.

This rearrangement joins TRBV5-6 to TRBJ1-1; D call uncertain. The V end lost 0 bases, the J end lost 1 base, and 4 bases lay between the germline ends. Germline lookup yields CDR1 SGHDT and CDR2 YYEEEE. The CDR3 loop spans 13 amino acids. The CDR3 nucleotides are TGTGCCAGCAGCTTGGCTTGGAACACTGAAGCTTTCTTT. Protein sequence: CASSLAWNTEAFF.

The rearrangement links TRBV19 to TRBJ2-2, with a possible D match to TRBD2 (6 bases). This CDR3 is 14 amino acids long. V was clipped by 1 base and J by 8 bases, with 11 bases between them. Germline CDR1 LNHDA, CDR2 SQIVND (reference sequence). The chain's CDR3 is CASSIAGVSGELFF. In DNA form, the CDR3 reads TGTGCCAGTAGTATAGCGGGAGTATCGGGGGAGCTGTTTTTT.

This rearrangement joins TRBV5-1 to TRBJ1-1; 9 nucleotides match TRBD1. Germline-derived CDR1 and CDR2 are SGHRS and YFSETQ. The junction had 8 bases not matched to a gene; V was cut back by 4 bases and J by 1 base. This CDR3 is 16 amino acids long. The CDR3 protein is CASSALQGARNTEAFF. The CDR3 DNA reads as TGCGCCAGCAGCGCCCTACAGGGGGCGCGGAACACTGAAGCTTTCTTT.

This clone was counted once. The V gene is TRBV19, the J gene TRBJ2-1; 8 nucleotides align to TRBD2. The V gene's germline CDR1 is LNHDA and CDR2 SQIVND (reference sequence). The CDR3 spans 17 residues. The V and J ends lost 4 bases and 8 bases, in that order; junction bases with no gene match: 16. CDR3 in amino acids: CASSTDLREALGYEQFF. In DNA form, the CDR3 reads TGTGCCAGTAGTACCGACCTGCGGGAGGCCCTGGGGTATGAGCAGTTCTTC.

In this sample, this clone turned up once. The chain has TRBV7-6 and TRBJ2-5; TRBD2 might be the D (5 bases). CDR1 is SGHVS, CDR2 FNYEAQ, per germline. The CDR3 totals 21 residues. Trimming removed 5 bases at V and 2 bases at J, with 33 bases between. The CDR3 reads CASSHNPRRTSPSPGQETQYF. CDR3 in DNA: TGTGCCAGCAGCCATAATCCCCGCCGGACCTCCCCCTCTCCGGGGCAAGAGACCCAGTACTTC.

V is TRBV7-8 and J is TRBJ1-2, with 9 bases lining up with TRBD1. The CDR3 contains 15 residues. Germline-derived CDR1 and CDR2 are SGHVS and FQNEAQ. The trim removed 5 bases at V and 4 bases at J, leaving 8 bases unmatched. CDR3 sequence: CASSPTGTGSYGYTF. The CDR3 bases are TGTGCCAGCAGCCCTACCGGGACAGGGAGCTATGGCTACACCTTC. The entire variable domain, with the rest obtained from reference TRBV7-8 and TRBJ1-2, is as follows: GAGVSQSPRYKVAKRGQDVALRCDPISGHVSLFWYQQALGQGPEFLTYFQNEAQLDKSGLPSDRFFAERPEGSVSTLKIQRTQQEDSAVYLCASSPTGTGSYGYTFGSGTRLTVV.

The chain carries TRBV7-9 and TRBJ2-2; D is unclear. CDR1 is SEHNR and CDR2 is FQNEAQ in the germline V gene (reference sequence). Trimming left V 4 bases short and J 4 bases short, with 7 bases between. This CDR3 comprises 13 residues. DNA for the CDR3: TGTGCCAGCAGCTCACAGAGCACCGGGGAGCTGTTTTTT. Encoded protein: CASSSQSTGELFF.

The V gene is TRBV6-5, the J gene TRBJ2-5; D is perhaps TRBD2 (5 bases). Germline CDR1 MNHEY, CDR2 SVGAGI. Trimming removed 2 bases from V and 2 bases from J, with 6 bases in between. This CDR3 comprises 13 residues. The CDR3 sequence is CASSYTGQETQYF. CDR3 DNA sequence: TGTGCCAGCAGTTACACGGGGCAAGAGACCCAGTACTTC.

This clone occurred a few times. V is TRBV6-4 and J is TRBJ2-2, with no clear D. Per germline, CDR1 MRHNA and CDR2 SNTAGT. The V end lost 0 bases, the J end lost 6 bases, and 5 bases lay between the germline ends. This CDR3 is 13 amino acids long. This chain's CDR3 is CASSDSASGELFF. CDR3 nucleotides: TGTGCCAGCAGTGACTCCGCGTCCGGGGAGCTGTTTTTT.

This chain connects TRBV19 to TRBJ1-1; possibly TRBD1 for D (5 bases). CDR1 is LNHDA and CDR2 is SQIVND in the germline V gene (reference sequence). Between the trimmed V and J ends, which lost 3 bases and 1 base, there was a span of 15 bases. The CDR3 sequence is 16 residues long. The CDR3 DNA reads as TGTGCCAGTAGTATGGGCTTTGGGAGGGGGAACACTGAAGCTTTCTTT. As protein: CASSMGFGRGNTEAFF.

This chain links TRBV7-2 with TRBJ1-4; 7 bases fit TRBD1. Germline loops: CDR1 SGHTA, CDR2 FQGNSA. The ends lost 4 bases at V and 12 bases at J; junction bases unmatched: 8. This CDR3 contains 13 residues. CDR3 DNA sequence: TGTGCCAGCAGCTCGAGACAGGGTATGGAACTGTTTTTT. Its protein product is CASSSRQGMELFF.

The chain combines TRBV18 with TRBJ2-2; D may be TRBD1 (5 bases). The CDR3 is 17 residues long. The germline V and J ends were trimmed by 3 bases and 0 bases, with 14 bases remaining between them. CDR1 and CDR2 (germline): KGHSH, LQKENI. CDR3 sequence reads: CASSPLPPGTNTGELFF. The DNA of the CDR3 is TGTGCCAGCTCACCCTTACCACCAGGGACGAACACCGGGGAGCTGTTTTTT.

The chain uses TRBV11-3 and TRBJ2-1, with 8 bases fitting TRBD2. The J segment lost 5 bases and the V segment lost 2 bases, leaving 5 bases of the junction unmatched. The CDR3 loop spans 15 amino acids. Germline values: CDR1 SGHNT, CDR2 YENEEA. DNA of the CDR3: TGTGCCAGCAGCTTAACCAGCGGGAGCGACAATGAGCAGTTCTTC. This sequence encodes CASSLTSGSDNEQFF.

The CDR3 DNA follows: TGCAGCGTGGAAACAGGGCTGCGCACAGATACGCAGTATTTT. Encoded protein: CSVETGLRTDTQYF. V and J are TRBV29-1 and TRBJ2-3; D possibly corresponds to TRBD1 (6 bases). Germline CDR1 reads SQVTM; CDR2 reads ANQGSEA. V was cut by 6 bases and J by 1 base, with 14 bases left in between. The CDR3 contains 14 residues.

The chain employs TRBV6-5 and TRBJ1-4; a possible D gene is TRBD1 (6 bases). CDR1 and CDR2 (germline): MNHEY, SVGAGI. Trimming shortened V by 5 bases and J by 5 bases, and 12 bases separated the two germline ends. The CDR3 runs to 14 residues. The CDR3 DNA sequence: TGTGCCAGCAGTCCGGGACACGACAATGAAAAACTGTTTTTT. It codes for CASSPGHDNEKLFF.

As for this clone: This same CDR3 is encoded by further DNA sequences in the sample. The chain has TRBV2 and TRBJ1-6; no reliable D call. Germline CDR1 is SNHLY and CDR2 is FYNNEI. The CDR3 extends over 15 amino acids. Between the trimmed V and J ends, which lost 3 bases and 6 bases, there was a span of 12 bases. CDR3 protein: CASSDVGGINSPLHF. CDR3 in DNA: TGTGCCAGCAGTGATGTTGGAGGGATTAATTCACCCCTCCACTTT.

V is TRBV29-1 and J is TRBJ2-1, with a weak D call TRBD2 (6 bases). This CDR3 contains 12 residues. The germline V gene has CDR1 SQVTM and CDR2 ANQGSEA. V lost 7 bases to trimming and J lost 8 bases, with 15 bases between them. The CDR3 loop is CSGGLQGYEQFF. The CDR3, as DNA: TGCAGCGGGGGACTTCAAGGGTATGAGCAGTTCTTC.

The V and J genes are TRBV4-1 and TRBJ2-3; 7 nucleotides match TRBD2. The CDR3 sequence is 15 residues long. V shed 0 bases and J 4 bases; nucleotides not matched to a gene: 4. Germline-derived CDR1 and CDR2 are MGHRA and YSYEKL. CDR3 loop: CASSQDGGGSDTQYF. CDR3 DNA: TGCGCCAGCAGCCAAGATGGCGGGGGATCAGATACGCAGTATTTT.